The clone carrying this TCR beta chain has a handful of counts. This entry belongs to a study of control samples from healthy donors and cancer patients. Only in-frame clones appear in the TCRdb table, and some are missing; sequencing was by immunoSEQ multiplex PCR. The table includes 95,000 to 150,000 clones, 70% to 90% detected once. Germline loops: CDR1 MGHRA, CDR2 YSYEKL. The CDR3 runs to 14 residues. V lost 2 bases to trimming and J lost 5 bases, with 12 bases between them. The rearrangement joins TRBV4-1 to TRBJ2-5; a weak D match, TRBD1 (6 bases). Sequenced input: blood. The receptor's source is a man in his fifties or sixties in good health. This chain's CDR3 is CASSQTGSGETQYF. CDR3 in DNA: TGCGCCAGCAGCCAAACAGGGTCAGGGGAGACCCAGTACTTC.